Each of the 30 T cell receptor beta chains below was sequenced from the same sample in a study of T cells in Graves' hyperthyroidism and ophthalmopathy. Regions amplified from RNA transcripts were the TCR beta CDR3 regions. Using the HTBI primer set, a first-round RT-PCR was run on the TCR CDR3. TCRdb re-called the multiplex PCR reads through MiXCR, storing one row per CDR3 protein. The sample yields a few hundred thousand distinct CDR3 sequences, 14% to 15% seen once. Material for sequencing was blood. All receptors come from a woman in her thirties with Graves' hyperthyroidism.

This chain joins TRBV27 and TRBJ2-5, with D possibly matching TRBD1 (6 bases). The CDR3 totals 13 residues. Germline assignment: CDR1 MNHEY and CDR2 SMNVEV (reference sequence). Deletions cut 6 bases from V and 1 base from J, with 9 bases between. Here the CDR3 DNA reads TGTGCCAGCAGGGACAGCCTCCAAGAGACCCAGTACTTC. This sequence encodes CASRDSLQETQYF.

CDR3 nucleotides: TGCAGTGCTAGAGGTCCGACAGGGGCCTACGAGCAGTACTTC. It yields the protein CSARGPTGAYEQYF. The rearrangement links TRBV20-1 to TRBJ2-7, with TRBD1 matching over 8 bases. Germline loops: CDR1 DFQATT, CDR2 SNEGSKA (reference sequence). Germline trimming cut 1 base from V and 2 bases from J; bases unmatched to any gene: 4. CDR3 length: 14 residues.

J is TRBJ2-6 and V is TRBV20-1; tentative D call: TRBD2 (6 bases). From germline, CDR1 is DFQATT and CDR2 SNEGSKA (reference sequence). The V and J ends lost 3 bases and 0 bases respectively, with 12 bases between them. This CDR3 region has 16 residues. Written as DNA, the CDR3 is TGCAGTGCTAGTTCCAAAGCGGGCTCTGGGGCCAACGTCCTGACTTTC. Protein product: CSASSKAGSGANVLTF.

The chain recombines TRBV19 with TRBJ2-7; D is ambiguous. The length of the CDR3 is 11 residues. V lost 8 bases, J lost 6 bases, and 11 bases lay in between. CDR1 is LNHDA, CDR2 SQIVND, per germline (reference sequence). CDR3 in amino acids: CASGVYGEQYF. The CDR3 DNA follows: TGTGCCAGTGGTGTGTACGGCGAGCAGTACTTC.

Only a few counts were recorded for this clonotype. The chain carries TRBV9 and TRBJ1-3, with TRBD1 as a possible D gene (6 bases). The CDR3 totals 14 residues. Germline V gives CDR1 SGDLS, CDR2 YYNGEE. Trimming stripped 4 bases from V and 3 bases from J, with 11 bases between. The chain's CDR3 is CASSLGTIGNTIYF. The CDR3 DNA reads as TGTGCCAGCAGCCTCGGGACAATTGGAAACACCATATATTTT.

At least ten counts were recorded for this clonotype. The chain has TRBV20-1 and TRBJ2-1; D perhaps matches TRBD1 (6 bases). V lost 0 bases and J 7 bases, leaving 13 bases between the germline ends. This CDR3 region has 14 residues. The V gene's germline CDR1 is DFQATT and CDR2 SNEGSKA (reference sequence). The CDR3 here is CSARDQGRGNEQFF. CDR3 nucleotide sequence: TGCAGTGCTAGAGATCAGGGTAGGGGGAATGAGCAGTTCTTC.

This clonotype has just a few counts. The V and J genes are TRBV5-4 and TRBJ2-3; 12 bases map to TRBD2. Germline V lookup: CDR1 SGHNT, CDR2 YYREEE (reference sequence). Trimming at V came to 3 bases and at J to 2 bases, leaving 4 bases not matched to a gene. The CDR3 covers 16 residues. The CDR3: CASSSRTSGTTDTQYF. The CDR3 nucleotides are TGTGCCAGCAGCTCCAGGACTAGCGGGACCACAGATACGCAGTATTTT. The full variable domain, in which reference TRBV5-4 and TRBJ2-3 provide the parts outside the CDR3, is ETGVTQSPTHLIKTRGQQVTLRCSSQSGHNTVSWYQQALGQGPQFIFQYYREEENGRGNFPPRFSGLQFPNYSSELNVNALELDDSALYLCASSSRTSGTTDTQYFGPGTRLTVL.

This clonotype was picked up many times. V is TRBV18 and J is TRBJ2-5; D call uncertain. The V end was cut by 3 bases, the J end by 5 bases, with 16 bases between. Germline V lookup: CDR1 KGHSH, CDR2 LQKENI. The CDR3 has 15 residues. CDR3 amino acids: CASSPLPVSRETQYF. CDR3 bases: TGTGCCAGCTCACCTCTTCCGGTTTCGCGCGAGACCCAGTACTTC.

In its sample, this clonotype was seen many times. This chain uses TRBV11-2 with TRBJ2-1; TRBD2 matches 9 bases. There are 16 residues in the CDR3. CDR1 and CDR2 from the germline V gene are SGHAT and FQNNGV. The ends lost 1 base at V and 6 bases at J; junction bases unmatched: 7. The CDR3, as DNA: TGTGCCAGCAGCTTAGTTATAGCGGGAGCCTCCAATGAGCAGTTCTTC. Its protein product is CASSLVIAGASNEQFF.

This clonotype was recorded many times. The chain combines TRBV7-2 with TRBJ2-7; 7 positions agree with TRBD1. V shed 3 bases, J shed 0 bases, and the junction held 5 bases outside the gene matches. From germline, CDR1 is SGHTA and CDR2 FQGNSA. This CDR3 contains 15 residues. The CDR3 spells CASSFSGTDSYEQYF. DNA for the CDR3: TGTGCCAGCAGCTTCTCCGGGACAGACTCCTACGAGCAGTACTTC.

This chain joins TRBV6-1 and TRBJ2-7, with 8 bases identical to TRBD2. The CDR3 loop spans 15 amino acids. CDR1 and CDR2 from the germline V gene are MNHNS and SASEGT. Losses at the gene ends were 5 bases for V and 1 base for J; bases not matched to a gene: 7. CDR3 coding DNA: TGTGCCAGCAGTTCCGTAGCGGGACCTTCCTACGAGCAGTACTTC. Its protein product is CASSSVAGPSYEQYF.

This clonotype was seen ten or more times. The chain combines TRBV3-1 with TRBJ2-1; 7 bases agree with TRBD2. This CDR3 contains 15 residues. V shed 1 base and J 5 bases; nucleotides not matched to a gene: 5. Germline CDR1 and CDR2: LGHDT and YNNKEL (reference sequence). CDR3 nucleotides: TGTGCCAGCAGCCAAGCCCAGCGGGGAAACAATGAGCAGTTCTTC. Protein sequence: CASSQAQRGNNEQFF.

This chain connects TRBV18 to TRBJ1-3; unclear D gene. The germline V and J ends were trimmed by 0 bases and 2 bases, with 8 bases remaining between them. CDR1 is KGHSH and CDR2 is LQKENI in the germline V gene. The length of the CDR3 is 15 residues. The CDR3 DNA reads as TGTGCCAGCTCACCACCGACGGTCCCTGGAAACACCATATATTTT. This sequence encodes CASSPPTVPGNTIYF.

This clonotype was observed many times. The genes are TRBV18 and TRBJ2-1, with 8 bases lining up with TRBD2. The CDR3 is 15 residues long. The V gene end was trimmed by 0 bases and the J gene end by 7 bases; junction bases not matched to a gene: 5. Germline V CDR1 and CDR2: KGHSH, LQKENI. This chain's CDR3 is CASSPPSGVGNEQFF. The CDR3 DNA is TGTGCCAGCTCACCACCTAGCGGGGTGGGGAATGAGCAGTTCTTC.

Only a few counts were recorded for this clonotype. This rearrangement joins TRBV14 to TRBJ2-2; 8 positions match TRBD2. After removal of 3 bases from V and 5 bases from J, the junction contained 8 bases not matched to a gene. The CDR3 sequence is 16 residues long. Per germline, CDR1 SGHDN and CDR2 FVKESK. In nucleotides, the CDR3 is TGTGCCAGCAGCCACCCGGGACTAGAAGCAACCGGGGAGCTGTTTTTT. Residues: CASSHPGLEATGELFF.

This clonotype was recorded a few times. The chain couples TRBV20-1 to TRBJ1-4; no clear D gene. V lost 6 bases and J lost 7, with 12 bases in between. Germline V gene data show CDR1 as DFQATT and CDR2 as SNEGSKA (reference sequence). The CDR3 totals 12 residues. The CDR3 DNA reads as TGCAGTGCACCCAAGGGCGTTGAAAAACTGTTTTTT. Amino acid sequence: CSAPKGVEKLFF.

The chain is built from TRBV11-3 and TRBJ2-3, with TRBD2 matching over 13 bases. The CDR3 consists of 17 residues. The germline V gene has CDR1 SGHNT and CDR2 YENEEA. V lost 3 bases, J lost 5 bases, and 8 bases stayed unmatched. This CDR3 is CASSLGTSGTRGDTQYF. As DNA, the CDR3 is TGTGCCAGCAGCTTGGGGACTAGCGGGACCCGCGGAGATACGCAGTATTTT.

This clonotype occurred many times. This rearrangement joins TRBV2 to TRBJ2-3; 9 nucleotides line up with TRBD2. The CDR3 is 16 amino acids. V was pared by 2 bases and J by 2 bases, with 5 bases of the junction left unmatched. Germline loops: CDR1 SNHLY, CDR2 FYNNEI. The CDR3 region is CASSERLAGSTDTQYF. CDR3 coding DNA: TGTGCCAGCAGTGAACGGCTAGCGGGATCCACAGATACGCAGTATTTT. The variable domain in full, completed from reference TRBV2 and TRBJ2-3, reads EPEVTQTPSHQVTQMGQEVILRCVPISNHLYFYWYRQILGQKVEFLVSFYNNEISEKSEIFDDQFSVERPDGSNFTLKIRSTKLEDSAMYFCASSERLAGSTDTQYFGPGTRLTVL.

This clonotype was observed at least ten times. The chain links TRBV18 to TRBJ1-1, with D possibly matching TRBD1 (5 bases). The CDR3 covers 16 residues. Trimming pared 4 bases from V and 0 bases from J, leaving 15 bases between. The V gene's germline CDR1 is KGHSH and CDR2 LQKENI. The CDR3 DNA sequence: TGTGCCAGCTCACGGGACCGCATCCCCTTGAACACTGAAGCTTTCTTT. Residues: CASSRDRIPLNTEAFF.

This clonotype was observed a few times. The V and J genes are TRBV7-8 and TRBJ2-1; unclear D gene. Trimming stripped 4 bases from V and 0 bases from J, with 10 bases between. The CDR3 is made up of 15 amino acids. The germline V gene encodes CDR1 SGHVS and CDR2 FQNEAQ. The CDR3 nucleotides read TGTGCCAGCAGCTCGACCCCTTACTCCTACAATGAGCAGTTCTTC. This sequence encodes CASSSTPYSYNEQFF.

This clonotype was found many times. The J gene is TRBJ1-5, the V gene TRBV10-3, with 7 bases aligning to TRBD1. Per germline, CDR1 ENHRY and CDR2 SYGVKD. The CDR3 is 15 residues long. The ends lost 2 bases at V and 1 base at J; junction bases unmatched: 2. The CDR3 protein is CAISERQGSNQPQHF. The CDR3 DNA reads TGTGCCATCAGTGAGCGACAGGGAAGCAATCAGCCCCAGCATTTT.

This clonotype turned up a few times. The gene calls are TRBV7-9 and TRBJ2-7; possibly TRBD1 for D (6 bases). The CDR3 extends over 14 amino acids. Trimming shortened V by 1 base and J by 3 bases, and 10 bases separated the two germline ends. Germline-derived CDR1 and CDR2 are SEHNR and FQNEAQ (reference sequence). The CDR3 spells CASSLVGQIYEQYF. The CDR3 nucleotides read TGTGCCAGCAGCTTAGTCGGACAGATCTACGAGCAGTACTTC.

The table lists this clonotype with a few counts. The V gene is TRBV20-1, the J gene TRBJ1-2; no definite D call. Germline CDR1 and CDR2: DFQATT and SNEGSKA (reference sequence). CDR3 length: 13 amino acids. V shed 3 bases and J shed 4 bases, with 12 bases lying between them. The CDR3 reads CSASRQRLYGYTF. For the CDR3, the DNA is TGCAGTGCTAGTAGGCAGAGACTCTATGGCTACACCTTC.

This clonotype was observed a handful of times. The chain joins TRBV7-9 to TRBJ2-2; D gene uncertain. The V and J ends lost 7 bases and 2 bases respectively, with 8 bases between them. In germline, CDR1 is SEHNR, CDR2 FQNEAQ (reference sequence). This CDR3 has 13 residues. Here the CDR3 DNA reads TGTGCCAGCAATAGGGCCAACACCGGGGAGCTGTTTTTT. This translates into CASNRANTGELFF.

The V gene is TRBV7-8, the J gene TRBJ2-7; D is unresolved. The V gene's germline CDR1 is SGHVS and CDR2 FQNEAQ. The CDR3 covers 14 residues. Between the trimmed V and J ends, which lost 3 bases and 0 bases, there was a span of 9 bases. The CDR3 loop is CASSLKTDSYEQYF. Here the CDR3 DNA reads TGTGCCAGCAGCTTGAAGACTGACTCCTACGAGCAGTACTTC.

This chain connects TRBV7-9 to TRBJ1-3; D gene ambiguous. CDR3 length: 15 residues. The V end was cut by 4 bases, the J end by 5 bases, with 15 bases between. Germline V gene sequence: CDR1 SEHNR, CDR2 FQNEAQ (reference sequence). CDR3 nucleotide sequence: TGTGCCAGCAGCTCCCAGACACCGACAAGAAACACCATATATTTT. Its translation is CASSSQTPTRNTIYF.

This clonotype was seen ten or more times. This chain uses TRBV10-3 with TRBJ2-5, with TRBD1 identical over 9 bases. Germline assignment: CDR1 ENHRY and CDR2 SYGVKD. The V gene end was trimmed by 9 bases and the J gene end by 4 bases; junction bases not matched to a gene: 9. The CDR3 contains 14 residues. CDR3 sequence (DNA): TGTGCCATTAGCCGACAGGGGGTCCCAGAGACCCAGTACTTC. Translated: CAISRQGVPETQYF.

This clonotype was counted only a few times. The chain recombines TRBV15 with TRBJ2-5, with TRBD1 as a possible D gene (6 bases). The V end lost 3 bases, the J end lost 4 bases, and 9 bases lay between the germline ends. Germline values: CDR1 LNHNV, CDR2 YYDKDF (reference sequence). CDR3 size: 13 residues. The CDR3 DNA sequence: TGTGCCACCAGCAGGGGGGCCGTAGAGACCCAGTACTTC. It codes for CATSRGAVETQYF.

This clonotype was observed many times. The chain is built from TRBV18 and TRBJ2-3; D may be TRBD2 (5 bases). V lost 2 bases and J 6 bases, leaving 9 bases between the germline ends. Germline CDR1 and CDR2: KGHSH and LQKENI. This CDR3 region has 13 residues. The CDR3 DNA is TGTGCCAGCTCACCAGAGGGTTCGGATACGCAGTATTTT. Translated: CASSPEGSDTQYF.

This clonotype was detected a few times. V and J are TRBV5-1 and TRBJ2-2; TRBD1 matches at 11 bases. The length of the CDR3 is 15 residues. V shed 5 bases and J 4 bases; nucleotides not matched to a gene: 4. Looked up from germline, CDR1 is SGHRS and CDR2 is YFSETQ. Written as DNA, the CDR3 is TGCGCCAGCAGAGGGGACAGGGGGATCACCGGGGAGCTGTTTTTT. Translation gives CASRGDRGITGELFF.